This section outlines one T cell receptor (beta chain) sequence together with its context. Trimming removed 4 bases from V and 3 bases from J; junction bases left unmatched: 5. Germline CDR1 is SGHDN and CDR2 is FVKESK. The CDR3 contains 14 residues. The sample is drawn from a study of blood T cell repertoires in COVID-19. Study-wide context: Specimens from acute and convalescent COVID-19 originated in the United States, Italy and Spain. Nucleic acid was either cDNA or gDNA, and it came from T cells, B-cell-depleted T cells, or PBMCs.

Methods used by the authors: For nucleated cells, counts were estimated from reference gene primer amplification. Sequenced by immunoSEQ multiplex PCR; TCRdb stores in-frame clones only, minus some. Clone size and the V and J calls come from that table; the DNA yielded D and trimming. The table includes about 150,000 clones, roughly four fifths detected once. This chain uses TRBV14 with TRBJ1-2, with 7 bases that match TRBD1. The clonotype comes from a human donor with acute or convalescent COVID-19. The donor label of this sample is uncertain. The sample was peripheral blood. The CDR3 protein is CASSPRQGYYGYTF. Written as DNA, the CDR3 is TGTGCCAGCAGCCCGCGACAGGGCTACTATGGCTACACCTTC.